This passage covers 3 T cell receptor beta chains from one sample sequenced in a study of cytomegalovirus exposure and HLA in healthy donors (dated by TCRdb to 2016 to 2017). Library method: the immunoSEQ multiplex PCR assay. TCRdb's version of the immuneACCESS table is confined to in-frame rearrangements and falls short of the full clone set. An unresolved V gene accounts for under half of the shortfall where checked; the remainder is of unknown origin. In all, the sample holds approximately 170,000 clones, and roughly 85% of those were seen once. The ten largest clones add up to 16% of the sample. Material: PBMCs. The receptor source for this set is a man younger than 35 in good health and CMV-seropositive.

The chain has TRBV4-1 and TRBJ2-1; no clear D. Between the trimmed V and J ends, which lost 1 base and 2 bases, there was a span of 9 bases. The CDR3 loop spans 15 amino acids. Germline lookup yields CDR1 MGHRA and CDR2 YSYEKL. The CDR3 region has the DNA TGCGCCAGCAGCCAAGGCAGCCTAGCCTACAATGAGCAGTTCTTC. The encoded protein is CASSQGSLAYNEQFF.

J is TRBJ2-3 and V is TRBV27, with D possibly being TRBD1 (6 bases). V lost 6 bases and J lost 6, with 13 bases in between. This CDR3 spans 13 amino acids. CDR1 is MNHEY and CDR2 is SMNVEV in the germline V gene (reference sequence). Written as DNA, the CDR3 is TGTGCCAGCAGATCACAGGGTTCCGATACGCAGTATTTT. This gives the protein CASRSQGSDTQYF.

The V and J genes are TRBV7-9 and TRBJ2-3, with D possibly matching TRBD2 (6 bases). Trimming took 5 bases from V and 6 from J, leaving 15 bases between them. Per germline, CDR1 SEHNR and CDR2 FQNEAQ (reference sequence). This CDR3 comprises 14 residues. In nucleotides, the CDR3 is TGTGCCAGCAGCAGCAGTTCCGGGGGTGATACGCAGTATTTT. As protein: CASSSSSGGDTQYF. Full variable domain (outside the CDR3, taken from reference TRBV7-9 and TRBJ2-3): DTGVSQNPRHKITKRGQNVTFRCDPISEHNRLYWYRQTLGQGPEFLTYFQNEAQLEKSRLLSDRFSAERPKGSFSTLEIQRTEQGDSAMYLCASSSSSGGDTQYFGPGTRLTVL.